These 18 T cell receptor beta chains were all obtained from the same sample, sequenced in a study of blood T cell repertoires in COVID-19. Sequencing was performed with immunoSEQ multiplex PCR; in TCRdb, only in-frame clones are kept and a portion is missing. The sample has about 250,000 clones; about 88% are singletons. The source material was peripheral blood. Receptors were obtained from a middle-aged woman who had recovered from COVID-19.

The rearrangement links TRBV15 to TRBJ2-3; 14 nucleotides agree with TRBD2. Germline V gene lookup returns CDR1 LNHNV and CDR2 YYDKDF (reference sequence). Unmatched junction bases numbered 6, after V lost 3 bases and J lost 1 base. The CDR3 covers 18 residues. CDR3: CATSRRTSGGLGTDTQYF. CDR3 DNA: TGTGCCACCAGCAGGAGGACTAGCGGGGGGTTAGGCACAGATACGCAGTATTTT.

There are many counts of this clone. The genes are TRBV20-1 and TRBJ1-4; possible D gene TRBD1, 6 bases. Trimming pared 3 bases from V and 7 bases from J, leaving 6 bases between. CDR3 length equals 11 residues. CDR1 DFQATT and CDR2 SNEGSKA come from the germline V gene (reference sequence). CDR3 nucleotide sequence: TGCAGTGCTAGCAGGGGTGAAAAACTGTTTTTT. It encodes CSASRGEKLFF.

The chain is built from TRBV5-6 and TRBJ1-4, with 9 positions matching TRBD1. The J segment lost 8 bases and the V segment lost 3 bases, leaving 14 bases of the junction unmatched. The germline V gene encodes CDR1 SGHDT and CDR2 YYEEEE. There are 17 residues in the CDR3. The CDR3 sequence is CASSSAGTGPIFEKLFF. As DNA, the CDR3 is TGTGCCAGCAGCTCAGCCGGGACAGGGCCGATTTTCGAAAAACTGTTTTTT. Full variable domain (rest looked up from reference TRBV5-6 and TRBJ1-4): DAGVTQSPTHLIKTRGQQVTLRCSPKSGHDTVSWYQQALGQGPQFIFQYYEEEERQRGNFPDRFSGHQFPNYSSELNVNALLLGDSALYLCASSSAGTGPIFEKLFFGSGTQLSVL.

The chain uses TRBV7-6 and TRBJ1-6, with TRBD1 matching 9 bases. The CDR3 totals 18 residues. The germline gives CDR1 SGHVS, CDR2 FNYEAQ. With 3 bases clipped from V and 7 bases from J, the junction kept 13 bases outside the gene matches. CDR3 region: CASSLSAPGGQGNSPLHF. The CDR3 coding sequence is TGTGCCAGCAGCTTGAGTGCTCCCGGAGGACAGGGGAATTCACCCCTCCACTTT.

This chain joins TRBV5-1 and TRBJ1-3; 7 bases line up with TRBD1. The V gene end was trimmed by 2 bases and the J gene end by 6 bases; junction bases not matched to a gene: 8. CDR1 is SGHRS and CDR2 is YFSETQ in the germline V gene. The CDR3 contains 15 residues. CDR3: CASSFVTGDVNTIYF. In nucleotides, the CDR3 is TGCGCCAGCAGCTTTGTAACAGGGGATGTAAACACCATATATTTT.

V and J are TRBV11-2 and TRBJ1-5; 8 bases are shared with TRBD1. V lost 1 base to trimming and J lost 5 bases; unmatched junction nucleotides: 4. The length of the CDR3 is 15 residues. Per germline, CDR1 SGHAT and CDR2 FQNNGV. The CDR3 DNA reads TGTGCCAGCAGCTTAGGGACAGGGATTGATCAGCCCCAGCATTTT. Translated, it gives CASSLGTGIDQPQHF.

This chain uses TRBV24-1 with TRBJ2-1, with 10 positions matching TRBD1. The trim removed 6 bases at V and 4 bases at J, leaving 8 bases unmatched. CDR3 length: 16 amino acids. The germline V gene has CDR1 KGHDR and CDR2 SFDVKD. CDR3 in DNA: TGTGCCACCAGTCTCAGGGACAGGGGTGCTTACAATGAGCAGTTCTTC. It is translated as CATSLRDRGAYNEQFF.

This clone was found once. The chain uses TRBV29-1 and TRBJ2-7; 11 positions match TRBD2. V lost 5 bases, J lost 5 bases, and 5 bases stayed unmatched. In germline, CDR1 is SQVTM, CDR2 ANQGSEA. This CDR3 has 13 residues. This chain's CDR3 is CSVTSGSVDEQYF. The CDR3 coding sequence is TGCAGCGTTACTAGCGGGAGTGTCGACGAGCAGTACTTC.

The chain uses TRBV20-1 and TRBJ2-3, with 13 bases matching TRBD2. CDR1 is DFQATT, CDR2 SNEGSKA, per germline (reference sequence). The CDR3 runs 11 residues. As DNA, the CDR3 is TGCAGCGGGACTAGCGGGAATACGCAGTATTTT. Translating gives CSGTSGNTQYF.

In this sample, this clone turned up a few times. This rearrangement joins TRBV5-1 to TRBJ2-2; D is possibly TRBD1 (5 bases). V gave up 0 bases and J gave up 5 bases, with 8 bases separating them. The CDR3 loop spans 14 amino acids. Germline V lookup: CDR1 SGHRS, CDR2 YFSETQ. The CDR3 sequence: CASSLEGVTGELFF. The CDR3 DNA sequence: TGCGCCAGCAGCTTGGAAGGGGTAACCGGGGAGCTGTTTTTT.

This chain uses TRBV6-6 with TRBJ1-6; no firm D call. The CDR3 is 13 residues long. Trimming pared 5 bases from V and 8 bases from J, leaving 10 bases between. Germline V gives CDR1 MNHNY, CDR2 SVGAGI (reference sequence). Here the CDR3 DNA reads TGTGCCAGCAGTCCCCCGCGGGATTCACCCCTCCACTTT. Amino acid sequence: CASSPPRDSPLHF.

The chain employs TRBV9 and TRBJ1-2, with a possible D match to TRBD1 (5 bases). CDR3 length: 13 residues. V gave up 0 bases and J gave up 8 bases, with 11 bases separating them. Germline V gives CDR1 SGDLS, CDR2 YYNGEE. CDR3: CASSVEAGSGYTF. The CDR3 DNA is TGTGCCAGCAGCGTAGAGGCAGGGTCAGGCTACACCTTC.

V and J are TRBV24-1 and TRBJ2-2; a possible D gene is TRBD1 (6 bases). Trimming left V 1 base short and J 7 bases short, with 18 bases between. This CDR3 contains 17 residues. Germline V lookup: CDR1 KGHDR, CDR2 SFDVKD. This chain's CDR3 is CATSDLRATGSSGELFF. DNA of the CDR3: TGTGCCACCAGTGATTTAAGGGCGACAGGATCGAGCGGGGAGCTGTTTTTT.

This chain joins TRBV5-1 and TRBJ2-7; TRBD2 aligns across 11 bases. The CDR3 spans 16 residues. Trimming removed 3 bases from V and 3 bases from J; junction bases left unmatched: 8. CDR1 SGHRS and CDR2 YFSETQ come from the germline V gene. The CDR3, as DNA: TGCGCCAGCAGCTCGGGGGGACTAGCGGTCTACTACGAGCAGTACTTC. It translates to CASSSGGLAVYYEQYF. The full variable domain, its missing parts supplied by reference TRBV5-1 and TRBJ2-7, is KAGVTQTPRYLIKTRGQQVTLSCSPISGHRSVSWYQQTPGQGLQFLFEYFSETQRNKGNFPGRFSGRQFSNSRSEMNVSTLELGDSALYLCASSSGGLAVYYEQYFGPGTRLTVT.

This chain uses TRBV28 with TRBJ1-5; D may be TRBD1 (6 bases). There are 14 residues in the CDR3. V was shortened by 6 bases and J by 7 bases, with 16 bases between the two germline ends. CDR1 is MDHEN, CDR2 SYDVKM, per germline. The CDR3 DNA reads TGTGCCAGCAGCCCCGGGGGGCCCGTCCAGCCCCAGCATTTT. It encodes CASSPGGPVQPQHF.

Only a few counts were recorded for this clone. The chain is built from TRBV9 and TRBJ2-1, with D unresolved. This CDR3 is built from 15 residues. V was cut by 0 bases and J by 4 bases, with 11 bases left in between. Germline V gene data show CDR1 as SGDLS and CDR2 as YYNGEE. The CDR3 DNA sequence: TGTGCCAGCAGCGTAGCCCTCCAGAAATACAATGAGCAGTTCTTC. Protein sequence: CASSVALQKYNEQFF. The full variable domain, completed using reference TRBV9 and TRBJ2-1, is DSGVTQTPKHLITATGQRVTLRCSPRSGDLSVYWYQQSLDQGLQFLIQYYNGEERAKGNILERFSAQQFPDLHSELNLSSLELGDSALYFCASSVALQKYNEQFFGPGTRLTVL.

In nucleotides, the CDR3 is TGTGCCAGCAGCTCGGGGTACTTCCCGAGCTCCTACAATGAGCAGTTCTTC. Encoded protein: CASSSGYFPSSYNEQFF. V is TRBV5-6 and J is TRBJ2-1; maybe TRBD2 (5 bases). CDR1 and CDR2 from the germline V gene are SGHDT and YYEEEE. This CDR3 region has 17 residues. With 3 bases removed from V and 0 bases from J, the gap between germline ends came to 16 bases. The full variable domain, completed using reference TRBV5-6 and TRBJ2-1, is DAGVTQSPTHLIKTRGQQVTLRCSPKSGHDTVSWYQQALGQGPQFIFQYYEEEERQRGNFPDRFSGHQFPNYSSELNVNALLLGDSALYLCASSSGYFPSSYNEQFFGPGTRLTVL.

The chain couples TRBV20-1 to TRBJ1-5; D unclear. The CDR3 length is 13 residues. Per germline, CDR1 DFQATT and CDR2 SNEGSKA (reference sequence). V lost 3 bases and J 2 bases, leaving 8 bases between the germline ends. In nucleotides, the CDR3 is TGCAGTGCTAGTCGTGGGCGCAATCAGCCCCAGCATTTT. This sequence encodes CSASRGRNQPQHF.